This T cell receptor (beta chain) comes out of a study of T cell repertoires in ileal Crohn's disease. Study summary: Every patient was operated on for stricturing (about 60%) or penetrating (39%) complications.

Worth noting for this clone: Its target is unknown.

Overall study results and limits: Clonal expansions were more frequent in active smokers than non-smokers at surgery.

Each sample's TCRB immunosequencing used about 0.5 micrograms of biopsy DNA. The assay was immunoSEQ multiplex PCR, and TCRdb's table has in-frame clones only and misses some. The sample consists of 9,500 to 13,000 clones, roughly 82% of them appearing once. The sample comprised ileal tissue. The TCR originated in an adult with Crohn's disease.

In nucleotides, the CDR3 is TGCGCCAGCAGCCGAAACAGGGGGCCGAATGAGCAGTTCTTC. It codes for CASSRNRGPNEQFF. V is TRBV4-1 and J is TRBJ2-1; TRBD1 agrees at 9 bases. V lost 4 bases to trimming and J lost 7 bases; unmatched junction nucleotides: 5. Germline CDR1 reads MGHRA; CDR2 reads YSYEKL. The CDR3 spans 14 residues.